The 15 T cell receptor beta chains in this list originate from one sample, sequenced in a study of blood T cells in healthy people across ages. With a J-beta primer mix and a sample-barcoded 5' primer, a second PCR ran about 6 to 11 cycles. MiXCR, run by TCRdb on the 5' RACE reads, gives a single entry per CDR3 protein. The repertoire holds some 940,000 distinct CDR3 sequences, with 25% to 35% as singletons. This sample was also put to use in a study of T cells of mothers and their children.

The sequenced sample was blood. These receptors were taken from a woman between 35 and 50 years old in good health.

Worth noting for this clonotype: A much larger clonotype is one base distant, so this may be a read error. In DNA, the CDR3 is TGTGCCAGCAGGTCCTGGACCGAGCAGTACTTC. Translated: CASRSWTEQYF. V usage is TRBV28 and J usage is TRBJ2-7, with D unclear. Germline V gene sequence: CDR1 MDHEN, CDR2 SYDVKM. The CDR3 has 11 amino acids. Deletions cut 6 bases from V and 6 bases from J, with 9 bases between.

This chain connects TRBV7-2 to TRBJ2-1, with TRBD2 identical over 13 bases. With 6 bases clipped from V and 0 bases from J, the junction kept 2 bases outside the gene matches. This CDR3 has 16 residues. Per the germline V gene, CDR1 is SGHTA and CDR2 is FQGNSA. CDR3: CASRTSGGSSYNEQFF. The CDR3, as DNA: TGTGCCAGCAGGACTAGCGGGGGGTCCTCCTACAATGAGCAGTTCTTC.

The rearrangement links TRBV28 to TRBJ1-1; D call uncertain. The germline gives CDR1 MDHEN, CDR2 SYDVKM. V was trimmed by 5 bases and J by 4 bases, leaving 11 bases between them. The CDR3 length is 13 residues. CDR3 DNA sequence: TGTGCCAGCAGTCCCCGGGAGGGCACTGAAGCTTTCTTT. This codes for CASSPREGTEAFF.

This chain joins TRBV20-1 and TRBJ2-1; no clear D. Trimming took 1 base from V and 0 from J, leaving 10 bases between them. CDR1 and CDR2 from the germline V gene are DFQATT and SNEGSKA (reference sequence). There are 15 residues in the CDR3. CDR3 protein: CSARAPGVSYNEQFF. The CDR3 nucleotides read TGCAGTGCTAGAGCACCGGGTGTCTCCTACAATGAGCAGTTCTTC.

This clonotype was seen just once. The V gene is TRBV7-2, the J gene TRBJ2-3, with D possibly being TRBD1 or TRBD2 (6 bases each). This CDR3 has 15 residues. V lost 5 bases, J lost 2 bases, and 14 bases lay in between. Germline CDR1 reads SGHTA; CDR2 reads FQGNSA. For the CDR3, the DNA is TGTGCCAGCAGCCGGGGGCACAAAATCACAGATACGCAGTATTTT. Its protein is CASSRGHKITDTQYF.

This clonotype was detected only a few times. The rearrangement uses TRBV10-3 and TRBJ1-2; D is unclear. The CDR3 runs 12 residues. The germline V gene encodes CDR1 ENHRY and CDR2 SYGVKD. Trimming pared 3 bases from V and 9 bases from J, leaving 11 bases between. The CDR3 region is CAISDRTGSYTF. The CDR3 nucleotides read TGTGCCATCAGTGATCGGACGGGAAGCTACACCTTC.

The CDR3 coding sequence is TGTGCCAGCAGTCCTAGGGGGGTGTATGGCTACACCTTC. As protein: CASSPRGVYGYTF. The J gene is TRBJ1-2, the V gene TRBV28; D is possibly TRBD1 (6 bases). CDR3 length equals 13 residues. V lost 5 bases to trimming and J lost 5 bases, with 12 bases between them. Germline V gene lookup returns CDR1 MDHEN and CDR2 SYDVKM.

A few counts support this clonotype. The V gene is TRBV3-1, the J gene TRBJ2-1; the D gene could be TRBD1 or TRBD2 (5 bases each). The CDR3 is made up of 15 amino acids. Germline V gene data show CDR1 as LGHDT and CDR2 as YNNKEL (reference sequence). The V gene lost 2 bases and the J gene lost 9 bases, with 17 bases spanning the gap. DNA for the CDR3: TGTGCCAGCAGCCAAACAACGGGGCTCTTGGGTGAGCAGTTCTTC. Translating it yields CASSQTTGLLGEQFF.

This clonotype has only a few counts. The V and J genes are TRBV9 and TRBJ2-1, with D maybe TRBD2 (6 bases). V shed 6 bases and J shed 0 bases, with 16 bases lying between them. The CDR3 length is 16 residues. Germline CDR1 and CDR2: SGDLS and YYNGEE. CDR3 loop: CASTSGTSSSYNEQFF. CDR3 bases: TGTGCCAGCACCTCCGGGACTTCGAGCTCCTACAATGAGCAGTTCTTC.

This chain links TRBV20-1 with TRBJ2-7, with 8 bases fitting TRBD2. V trimming: 0 bases; J trimming: 2 bases; junction bases outside the gene matches: 9. Germline V gene sequence: CDR1 DFQATT, CDR2 SNEGSKA (reference sequence). The CDR3 runs 16 residues. The CDR3 DNA sequence: TGCAGTGCTAGAGATTCGGTTAGCGGGGTTACCTACGAGCAGTACTTC. Translating gives CSARDSVSGVTYEQYF.

This rearrangement joins TRBV24-1 to TRBJ2-1, with 13 bases identical to TRBD2. Germline trimming cut 2 bases from V and 5 bases from J; bases unmatched to any gene: 8. This CDR3 contains 18 residues. From germline, CDR1 is KGHDR and CDR2 SFDVKD. CDR3 bases: TGTGCCACCAGTGATTCAAAGAGACTAGCGGGGGGTGACAATGAGCAGTTCTTC. Translating it yields CATSDSKRLAGGDNEQFF.

Note on this clonotype: Possible read error: a much larger clone is one base away. V is TRBV4-1 and J is TRBJ2-3; no definite D call. CDR3 length: 17 residues. Germline V gives CDR1 MGHRA, CDR2 YSYEKL. V shed 0 bases and J shed 2 bases, with 15 bases lying between them. This CDR3 reads CASSQDLSPPNTDTQYF. Written as DNA, the CDR3 is TGCGCCAGCAGCCAAGACTTAAGTCCCCCCAACACAGATACGCAGTATTTT.

The V call is TRBV11-2, the J call TRBJ2-7, with TRBD1 matching over 9 bases. This CDR3 has 14 residues. Germline V gene data show CDR1 as SGHAT and CDR2 as FQNNGV. The trim removed 3 bases at V and 4 bases at J, leaving 4 bases unmatched. In DNA, the CDR3 is TGTGCCAGCAGCTTCGGGACAGGGATGTACGAGCAGTACTTC. Translated: CASSFGTGMYEQYF.

Note on this clonotype: Since no conserved phenylalanine or tryptophan closes the CDR3, a read error is the likely cause. The gene calls are TRBV4-1 and TRBJ2-7; the D gene is possibly TRBD2 (5 bases). Trimming left V 0 bases short and J 0 bases short, with 12 bases between. This CDR3 has 16 amino acids. Germline V gene data show CDR1 as MGHRA and CDR2 as YSYEKL. This CDR3 reads CASSQDSGFSSYEQYI. The CDR3 DNA is TGCGCCAGCAGCCAAGATTCGGGATTCTCCTCCTACGAGCAGTACATC.

This clonotype has just a few counts. The chain recombines TRBV7-2 with TRBJ2-7; perhaps D is TRBD1 or TRBD2 (6 bases each). Trimming cost V 3 bases and J 3 bases, with 12 bases left between them. The CDR3 length is 14 residues. Germline V CDR1 and CDR2: SGHTA, FQGNSA. CDR3 nucleotide sequence: TGTGCCAGCAGCTTTGGGGGGCGTATCTACGAGCAGTACTTC. Its protein is CASSFGGRIYEQYF.